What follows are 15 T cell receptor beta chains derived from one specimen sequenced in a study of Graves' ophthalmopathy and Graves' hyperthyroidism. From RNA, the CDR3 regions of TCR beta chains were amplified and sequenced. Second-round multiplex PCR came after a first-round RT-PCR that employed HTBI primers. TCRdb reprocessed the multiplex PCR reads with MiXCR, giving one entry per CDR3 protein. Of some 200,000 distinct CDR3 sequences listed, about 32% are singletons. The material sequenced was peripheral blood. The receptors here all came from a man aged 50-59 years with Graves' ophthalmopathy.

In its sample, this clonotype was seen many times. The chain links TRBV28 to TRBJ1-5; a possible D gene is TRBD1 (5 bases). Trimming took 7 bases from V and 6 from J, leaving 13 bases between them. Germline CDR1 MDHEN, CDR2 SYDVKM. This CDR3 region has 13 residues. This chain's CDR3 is CASTGGGLQPQHF. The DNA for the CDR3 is TGTGCCAGCACGGGGGGAGGGCTTCAGCCCCAGCATTTT.

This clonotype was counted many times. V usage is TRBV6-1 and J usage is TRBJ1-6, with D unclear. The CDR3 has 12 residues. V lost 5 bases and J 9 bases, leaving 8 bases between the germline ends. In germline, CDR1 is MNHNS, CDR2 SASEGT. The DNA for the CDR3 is TGTGCCAGCAGTACGGGGAGTTCACCCCTCCACTTT. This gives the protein CASSTGSSPLHF.

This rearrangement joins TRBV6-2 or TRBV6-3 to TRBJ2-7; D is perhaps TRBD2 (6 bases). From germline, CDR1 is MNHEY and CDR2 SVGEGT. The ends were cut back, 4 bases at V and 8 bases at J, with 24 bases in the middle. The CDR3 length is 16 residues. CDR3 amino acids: CASSLPGDSNQPQQYF. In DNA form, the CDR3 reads TGTGCCAGCAGTTTACCGGGGGATAGCAATCAGCCCCAGCAGTACTTC.

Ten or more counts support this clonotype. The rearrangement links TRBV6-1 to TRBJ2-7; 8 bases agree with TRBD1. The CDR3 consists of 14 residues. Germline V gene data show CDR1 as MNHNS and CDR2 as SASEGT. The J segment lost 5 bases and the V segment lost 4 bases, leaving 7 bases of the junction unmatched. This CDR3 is CASSADRAPNEQYF. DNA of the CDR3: TGTGCCAGCAGTGCGGACAGGGCCCCCAACGAGCAGTACTTC.

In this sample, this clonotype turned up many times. The CDR3: CASSPGAPPGANVLTF. The CDR3 bases are TGTGCCAGTAGTCCGGGGGCCCCCCCTGGGGCCAACGTCCTGACTTTC. V and J are TRBV19 and TRBJ2-6, with D perhaps given as TRBD1 or TRBD2 (6 bases each). The CDR3 runs 16 residues. V lost 5 bases to trimming and J lost 2 bases, with 13 bases between them. Per germline, CDR1 LNHDA and CDR2 SQIVND (reference sequence).

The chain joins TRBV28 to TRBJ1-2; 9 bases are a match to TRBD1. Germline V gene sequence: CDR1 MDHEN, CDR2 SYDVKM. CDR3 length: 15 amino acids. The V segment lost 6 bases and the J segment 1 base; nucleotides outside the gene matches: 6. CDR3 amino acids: CASSPTGGLNYGYTF. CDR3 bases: TGTGCCAGCAGCCCGACAGGGGGGCTTAACTATGGCTACACCTTC.

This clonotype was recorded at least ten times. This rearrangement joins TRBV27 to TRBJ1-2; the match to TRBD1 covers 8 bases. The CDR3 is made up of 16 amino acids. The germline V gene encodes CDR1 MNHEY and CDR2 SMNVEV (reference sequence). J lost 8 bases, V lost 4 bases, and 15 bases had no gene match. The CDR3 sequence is CASSSPVGQGMGGYTF. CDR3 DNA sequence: TGTGCCAGCAGTTCCCCGGTAGGACAGGGAATGGGGGGCTACACCTTC.

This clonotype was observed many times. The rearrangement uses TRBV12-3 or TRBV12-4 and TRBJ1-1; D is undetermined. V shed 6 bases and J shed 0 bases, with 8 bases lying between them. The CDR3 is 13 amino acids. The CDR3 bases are TGTGCCAGCAGCAAAGTCTTGAACACTGAAGCTTTCTTT. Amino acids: CASSKVLNTEAFF.

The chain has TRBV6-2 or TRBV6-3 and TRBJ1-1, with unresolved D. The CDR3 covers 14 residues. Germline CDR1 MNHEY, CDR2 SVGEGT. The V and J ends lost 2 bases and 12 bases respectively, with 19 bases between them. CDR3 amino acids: CASSYDAGPLETFF. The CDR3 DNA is TGTGCCAGCAGTTACGACGCCGGGCCATTAGAGACTTTCTTT.

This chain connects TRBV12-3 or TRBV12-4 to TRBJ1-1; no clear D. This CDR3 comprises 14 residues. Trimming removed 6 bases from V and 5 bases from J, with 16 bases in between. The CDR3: CASRTGPQTTEAFF. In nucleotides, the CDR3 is TGTGCCAGCAGGACCGGCCCCCAGACAACTGAAGCTTTCTTT.

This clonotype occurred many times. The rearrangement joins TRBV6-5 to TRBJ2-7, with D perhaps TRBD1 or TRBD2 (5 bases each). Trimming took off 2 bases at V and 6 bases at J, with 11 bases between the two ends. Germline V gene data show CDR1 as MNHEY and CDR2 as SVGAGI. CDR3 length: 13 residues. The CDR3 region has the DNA TGTGCCAGCAGTTACGGGGCTAGCCTCGAGCAGTACTTC. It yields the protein CASSYGASLEQYF.

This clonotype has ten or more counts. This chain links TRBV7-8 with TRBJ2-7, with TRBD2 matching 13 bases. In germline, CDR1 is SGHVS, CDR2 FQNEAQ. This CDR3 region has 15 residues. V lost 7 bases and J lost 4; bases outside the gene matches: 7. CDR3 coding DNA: TGTGCCAGCACCAAAGAGGGACTAGCGGGGTACGAGCAGTACTTC. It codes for CASTKEGLAGYEQYF.

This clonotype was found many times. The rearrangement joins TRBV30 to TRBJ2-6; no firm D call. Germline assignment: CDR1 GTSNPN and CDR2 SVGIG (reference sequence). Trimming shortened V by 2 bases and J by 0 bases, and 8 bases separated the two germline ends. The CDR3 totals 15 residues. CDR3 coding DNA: TGTGCCTGGAGTCAGGATCTCTCTGGGGCCAACGTCCTGACTTTC. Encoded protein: CAWSQDLSGANVLTF.

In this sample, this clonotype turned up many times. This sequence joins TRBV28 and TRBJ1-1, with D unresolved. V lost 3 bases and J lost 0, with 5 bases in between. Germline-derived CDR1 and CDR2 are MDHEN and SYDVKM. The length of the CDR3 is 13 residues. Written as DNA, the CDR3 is TGTGCCAGCAGTTTTCTTATGAACACTGAAGCTTTCTTT. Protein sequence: CASSFLMNTEAFF.

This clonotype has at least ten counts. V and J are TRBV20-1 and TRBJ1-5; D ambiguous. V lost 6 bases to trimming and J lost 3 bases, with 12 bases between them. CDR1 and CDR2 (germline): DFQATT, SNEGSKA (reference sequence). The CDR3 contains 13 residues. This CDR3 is CSAWRGNNQPQHF. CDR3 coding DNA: TGCAGTGCGTGGAGAGGGAACAATCAGCCCCAGCATTTT.